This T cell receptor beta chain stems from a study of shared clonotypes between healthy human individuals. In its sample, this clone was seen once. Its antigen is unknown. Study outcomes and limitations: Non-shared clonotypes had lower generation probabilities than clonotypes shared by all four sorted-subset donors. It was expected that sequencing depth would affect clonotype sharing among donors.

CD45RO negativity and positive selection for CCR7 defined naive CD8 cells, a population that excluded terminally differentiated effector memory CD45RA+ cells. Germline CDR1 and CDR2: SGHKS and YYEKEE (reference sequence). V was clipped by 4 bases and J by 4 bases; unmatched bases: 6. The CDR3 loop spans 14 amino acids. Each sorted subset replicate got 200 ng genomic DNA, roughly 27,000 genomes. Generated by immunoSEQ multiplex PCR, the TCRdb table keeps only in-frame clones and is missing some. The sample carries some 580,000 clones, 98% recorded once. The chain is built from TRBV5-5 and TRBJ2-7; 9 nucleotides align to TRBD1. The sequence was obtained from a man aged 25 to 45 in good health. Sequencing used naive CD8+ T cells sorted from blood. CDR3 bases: TGTGCCAGCAGCACCCCGGACAGGGGTTACGAGCAGTACTTC. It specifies CASSTPDRGYEQYF.